The source of this T cell receptor beta chain is a study of blood T cell repertoires in COVID-19. As for the study in general: From the United States, Italy and Spain came samples of acute and convalescent COVID-19.

This CDR3 spans 14 amino acids. Trimming stripped 5 bases from V and 2 bases from J, with 8 bases between. The V gene's germline CDR1 is SGHDT and CDR2 YYEEEE. Source study methods: Amplification with reference gene primers provided the estimates of nucleated cell counts. The table came from immunoSEQ multiplex PCR; TCRdb's copy has only in-frame clones and leaves some out. The DNA was the basis for D and trimming; V, J and clone size are from that table. The sample has more than 65,000 clones; over 70% are singletons. The chain has TRBV5-6 and TRBJ1-6, with a possible D match to TRBD1 (6 bases). This sequence was found in a man in his sixties with acute or convalescent COVID-19. The sequenced sample was peripheral blood. CDR3 nucleotides: TGTGCCAGCAGAGGACAGCCCTATAATTCACCCCTCCACTTT. This codes for CASRGQPYNSPLHF.